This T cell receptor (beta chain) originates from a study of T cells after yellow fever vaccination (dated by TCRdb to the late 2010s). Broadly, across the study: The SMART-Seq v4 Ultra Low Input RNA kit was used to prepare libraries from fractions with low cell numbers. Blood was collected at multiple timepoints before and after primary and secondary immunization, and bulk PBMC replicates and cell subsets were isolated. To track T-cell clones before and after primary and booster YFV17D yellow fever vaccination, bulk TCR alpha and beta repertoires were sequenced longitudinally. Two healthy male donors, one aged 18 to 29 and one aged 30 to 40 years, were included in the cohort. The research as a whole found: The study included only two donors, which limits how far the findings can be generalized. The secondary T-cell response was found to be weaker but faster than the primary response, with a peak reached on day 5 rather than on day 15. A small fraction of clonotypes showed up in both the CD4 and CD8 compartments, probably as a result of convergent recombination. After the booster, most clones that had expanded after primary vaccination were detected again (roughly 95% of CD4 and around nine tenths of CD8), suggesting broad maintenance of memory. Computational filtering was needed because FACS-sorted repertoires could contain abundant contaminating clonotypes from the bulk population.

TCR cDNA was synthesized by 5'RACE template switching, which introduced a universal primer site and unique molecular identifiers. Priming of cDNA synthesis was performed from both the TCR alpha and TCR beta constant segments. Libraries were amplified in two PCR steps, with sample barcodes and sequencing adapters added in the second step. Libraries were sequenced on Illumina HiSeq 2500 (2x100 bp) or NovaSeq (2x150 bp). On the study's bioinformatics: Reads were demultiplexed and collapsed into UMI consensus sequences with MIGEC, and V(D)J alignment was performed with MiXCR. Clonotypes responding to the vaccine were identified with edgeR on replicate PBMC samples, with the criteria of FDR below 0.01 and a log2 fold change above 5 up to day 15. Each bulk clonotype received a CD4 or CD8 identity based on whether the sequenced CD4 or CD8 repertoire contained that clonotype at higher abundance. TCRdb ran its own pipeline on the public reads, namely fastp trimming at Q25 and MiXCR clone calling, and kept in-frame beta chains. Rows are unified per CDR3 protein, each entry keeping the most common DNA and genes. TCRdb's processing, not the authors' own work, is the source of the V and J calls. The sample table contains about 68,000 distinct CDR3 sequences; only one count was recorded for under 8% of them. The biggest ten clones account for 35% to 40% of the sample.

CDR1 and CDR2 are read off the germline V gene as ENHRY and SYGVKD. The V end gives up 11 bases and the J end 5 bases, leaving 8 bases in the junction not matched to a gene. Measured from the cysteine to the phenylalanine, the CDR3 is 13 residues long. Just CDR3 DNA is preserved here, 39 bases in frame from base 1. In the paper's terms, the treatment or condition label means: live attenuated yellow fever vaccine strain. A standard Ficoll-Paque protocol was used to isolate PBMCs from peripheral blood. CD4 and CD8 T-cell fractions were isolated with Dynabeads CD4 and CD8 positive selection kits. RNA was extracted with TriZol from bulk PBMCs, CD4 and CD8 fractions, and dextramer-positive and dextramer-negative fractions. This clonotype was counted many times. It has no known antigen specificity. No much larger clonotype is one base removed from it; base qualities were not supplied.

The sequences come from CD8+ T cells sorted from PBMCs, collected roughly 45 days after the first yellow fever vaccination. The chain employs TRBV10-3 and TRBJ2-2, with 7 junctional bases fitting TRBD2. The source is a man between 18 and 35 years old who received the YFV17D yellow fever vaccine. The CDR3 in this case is CAAGREGTGELFF. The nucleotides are TGTGCCGCAGGGAGGGAAGGAACCGGGGAGCTGTTTTTT.